These 19 T cell receptor beta chains were all obtained from the same sample, sequenced in a study of T cells in Graves' hyperthyroidism and ophthalmopathy. From RNA transcripts, TCR beta CDR3 regions were amplified. HTBI primers were employed in a first-round RT-PCR of the TCR CDR3. Using its own MiXCR run on the multiplex PCR reads, TCRdb lists one record per CDR3 protein. The data contain hundreds of thousands of distinct CDR3 sequences, 18% of them seen just once; the ten biggest clones take up roughly 17%. The sequencing sample was made of blood. Every receptor here comes from a woman aged 45-60 years with Graves' hyperthyroidism that later progressed to Graves' ophthalmopathy.

This clonotype appeared many times. V usage is TRBV7-8 and J usage is TRBJ2-7, with TRBD2 matching over 11 bases. The V and J ends lost 3 bases and 0 bases, in that order; junction bases with no gene match: 10. The length of the CDR3 is 18 residues. The germline CDR1 and CDR2 sequences are SGHVS and FQNEAQ. The CDR3 bases are TGTGCCAGCAGCTTTGATAAGCTAGCGGGGGGTTACTCCTACGAGCAGTACTTC. It specifies CASSFDKLAGGYSYEQYF.

In this sample, this clonotype turned up many times. The J gene is TRBJ2-3, the V gene TRBV3-1; 7 bases are shared with TRBD1. The CDR3 extends over 13 amino acids. Germline CDR1 and CDR2: LGHDT and YNNKEL (reference sequence). V gave up 11 bases and J gave up 3 bases; unmatched junction bases: 8. CDR3: CASQTGMTDTQYF. CDR3 nucleotide sequence: TGTGCCTCCCAGACAGGGATGACAGATACGCAGTATTTT.

This clonotype was seen a few times. The chain employs TRBV6-1 and TRBJ1-5; the D is unclear. Trimming shortened V by 0 bases and J by 7 bases, and 13 bases separated the two germline ends. This CDR3 contains 15 residues. Germline V lookup: CDR1 MNHNS, CDR2 SASEGT. This CDR3 is CASSEAGAGRQPQHF. The CDR3 DNA is TGTGCCAGCAGTGAAGCAGGAGCCGGGAGGCAGCCCCAGCATTTT.

V usage is TRBV4-1 and J usage is TRBJ2-2, with no clear D. In germline, CDR1 is MGHRA, CDR2 YSYEKL. V was pared by 0 bases and J by 6 bases, with 11 bases between. The CDR3 is 15 amino acids. The CDR3 loop is CASSQDRLGSGELFF. CDR3 bases: TGCGCCAGCAGCCAAGACAGGTTAGGTTCCGGGGAGCTGTTTTTT.

This clonotype was picked up many times. The chain recombines TRBV2 with TRBJ2-3; TRBD2 matches at 8 bases. This CDR3 is built from 14 residues. Germline loops: CDR1 SNHLY, CDR2 FYNNEI. Unmatched junction bases numbered 2, after V lost 6 bases and J lost 0 bases. CDR3 sequence (DNA): TGTGCCAGCAGAGCGGGAGTTAGCACAGATACGCAGTATTTT. It translates to CASRAGVSTDTQYF. The full variable domain, rest sourced from reference TRBV2 and TRBJ2-3, is EPEVTQTPSHQVTQMGQEVILRCVPISNHLYFYWYRQILGQKVEFLVSFYNNEISEKSEIFDDQFSVERPDGSNFTLKIRSTKLEDSAMYFCASRAGVSTDTQYFGPGTRLTVL.

This clonotype was detected ten times or more. This chain joins TRBV29-1 and TRBJ2-3; 13 nucleotides agree with TRBD2. V shed 3 bases and J 1 base; nucleotides not matched to a gene: 7. The CDR3 runs to 17 residues. CDR1 and CDR2 from the germline V gene are SQVTM and ANQGSEA. The CDR3 loop is CSVEKEGLAGGTDTQYF. The CDR3 bases are TGCAGCGTTGAGAAAGAAGGACTAGCGGGGGGCACAGATACGCAGTATTTT.

The V gene is TRBV12-3 or TRBV12-4, the J gene TRBJ2-3; perhaps D is TRBD1 or TRBD2 (5 bases each). The CDR3 runs 15 residues. V was pared by 6 bases and J by 3 bases, with 16 bases between. CDR3 in DNA: TGTGCCAGCAGGTCGTATGGCTGGGGGACAGATACGCAGTATTTT. Protein: CASRSYGWGTDTQYF.

V and J are TRBV19 and TRBJ1-1, with 7 bases that match TRBD1. The CDR3 has 14 residues. V was pared by 3 bases and J by 5 bases, with 6 bases of the junction left unmatched. Germline V gene data show CDR1 as LNHDA and CDR2 as SQIVND (reference sequence). CDR3 sequence: CASSMQGVYTEAFF. DNA for the CDR3: TGTGCCAGTAGTATGCAGGGGGTTTATACTGAAGCTTTCTTT.

This clonotype was seen only once. One end of the junction varies from germline; a read error may be responsible. The chain has TRBV18 and TRBJ1-1; D is perhaps TRBD1 (5 bases). Germline V gene data show CDR1 as KGHSH and CDR2 as LQKENI. The CDR3 loop spans 17 amino acids. The CDR3 reads CASPPQEGFQMNTEAFF. CDR3 DNA sequence: TGTGCCAGCCCACCGCAAGAGGGGTTTCAGATGAACACTGAAGCTTTCTTT.

The chain couples TRBV11-3 to TRBJ2-2; D not certain. The CDR3 runs to 12 residues. Germline V gene data show CDR1 as SGHNT and CDR2 as YENEEA. Trimming shortened V by 3 bases and J by 8 bases, and 7 bases separated the two germline ends. DNA for the CDR3: TGTGCCAGCAGCTTTATAGAGGGGGAGCTGTTTTTT. It is translated as CASSFIEGELFF.

This clonotype was seen many times. The rearrangement joins TRBV7-9 to TRBJ2-1; 8 positions match TRBD1. Losses at the gene ends were 11 bases for V and 6 bases for J; bases not matched to a gene: 12. Germline values: CDR1 SEHNR, CDR2 FQNEAQ (reference sequence). CDR3 size: 14 residues. CDR3 residues: CAGLDRGVGNEQFF. CDR3 sequence (DNA): TGTGCCGGGTTAGACAGGGGCGTTGGCAATGAGCAGTTCTTC.

This clonotype was counted between two and nine times. The J gene is TRBJ2-3, the V gene TRBV27, with D possibly being TRBD1 or TRBD2 (5 bases each). Per germline, CDR1 MNHEY and CDR2 SMNVEV (reference sequence). The CDR3 loop spans 12 amino acids. V was shortened by 4 bases and J by 7 bases, with 9 bases between the two germline ends. In nucleotides, the CDR3 is TGTGCCAGCAGTTCGAGGGGTTATACGCAGTATTTT. It is translated as CASSSRGYTQYF.

The gene calls are TRBV7-9 and TRBJ1-1; D unclear. Trimming removed 5 bases at V and 2 bases at J, with 9 bases between. The germline V gene encodes CDR1 SEHNR and CDR2 FQNEAQ (reference sequence). The CDR3 spans 13 residues. CDR3 sequence (DNA): TGTGCCAGCAGCGGGATGGTTAACACTGAAGCTTTCTTT. Its translation: CASSGMVNTEAFF.

In its sample, this clonotype was seen a few times. This chain's CDR3 is CATSRAHPGPETQYF. CDR3 in DNA: TGTGCCACCAGCAGAGCCCACCCCGGGCCAGAGACCCAGTACTTC. This sequence joins TRBV15 and TRBJ2-5; no clear D. There are 15 residues in the CDR3. Trimming removed 1 base at V and 4 bases at J, with 13 bases between. Germline values: CDR1 LNHNV, CDR2 YYDKDF (reference sequence).

The table lists this clonotype with many counts. The V and J genes are TRBV19 and TRBJ1-1; D may be TRBD1 (5 bases). Germline V gene sequence: CDR1 LNHDA, CDR2 SQIVND (reference sequence). The CDR3 extends over 16 amino acids. V was shortened by 6 bases and J by 1 base, with 18 bases between the two germline ends. The CDR3: CASSLPRGGGNTEAFF. CDR3 nucleotide sequence: TGTGCCAGTAGCTTACCTCGGGGCGGAGGGAACACTGAAGCTTTCTTT.

This rearrangement joins TRBV29-1 to TRBJ2-5, with D perhaps given as TRBD1 or TRBD2 (5 bases each). The ends were cut back, 2 bases at V and 7 bases at J, with 14 bases in the middle. In germline, CDR1 is SQVTM, CDR2 ANQGSEA. This CDR3 is built from 13 residues. The CDR3 DNA follows: TGCAGCGTTGAAAGGGGCCCCCGGGGGACCCAGTACTTC. As protein: CSVERGPRGTQYF.

This clonotype appeared many times. The chain joins TRBV12-3 or TRBV12-4 to TRBJ1-5; the D gene is possibly TRBD1 (6 bases). The CDR3 loop spans 15 amino acids. The germline V and J ends were trimmed by 6 bases and 9 bases, with 21 bases remaining between them. The CDR3 loop is CASSQNREGPSPQHF. DNA of the CDR3: TGTGCCAGCAGCCAGAACAGGGAGGGCCCTTCGCCCCAGCATTTT.

In its sample, this clonotype was seen a few times. The chain is built from TRBV6-1 and TRBJ2-5, with 11 bases lining up with TRBD2. The CDR3 totals 17 residues. Per the germline V gene, CDR1 is MNHNS and CDR2 is SASEGT. Trimming cost V 8 bases and J 0 bases; bases outside gene matches: 11. Here the CDR3 reads CASARLAGRRYQETQYF. The CDR3 bases are TGTGCCAGCGCACGACTAGCGGGGAGAAGGTACCAAGAGACCCAGTACTTC.

The V call is TRBV9, the J call TRBJ2-6, with 8 bases aligning to TRBD1. Germline-derived CDR1 and CDR2 are SGDLS and YYNGEE. CDR3 length equals 19 residues. V lost 0 bases, J lost 4 bases, and 12 bases stayed unmatched. This chain's CDR3 is CASSVEETGVAAGANVLTF. Here the CDR3 DNA reads TGTGCCAGCAGCGTAGAAGAGACAGGGGTCGCTGCCGGGGCCAACGTCCTGACTTTC.